This T cell receptor beta chain was captured by sequencing in a study of beta chain features in type 1 diabetes. Study observations and caveats: Insertion counts at VDJ junctions were lower in type 1 diabetes patients, who also showed more deletions there.

Sorting of CD4+ naive, central memory, regulatory and stem cell-like memory cells was performed via CD45RO/CCR7/CD25/CD127/CD95/CD27. There are many counts of this clone. The antigen remains unidentified. Expressed TCRB transcripts were sequenced because the isolated RNA had all been reverse transcribed beforehand. TCRdb's copy holds only in-frame clones and misses some; the assay was immunoSEQ multiplex PCR. This table has under 950,000 clones, roughly 15% appearing once. CDR1 and CDR2 from the germline V gene are LGHNA and YSLEER. V was trimmed by 8 bases and J by 6 bases, leaving 11 bases between them. The CDR3 runs 12 residues.

This sequence was found in a woman between 18 and 30 years old in good health. The gene calls are TRBV4-3 and TRBJ2-1; D remains ambiguous. Sequenced: naive CD4+ T cells from blood. The CDR3 spells CASGSAGNEQFF. The CDR3 nucleotides read TGCGCCAGCGGCTCAGCTGGCAATGAGCAGTTCTTC.